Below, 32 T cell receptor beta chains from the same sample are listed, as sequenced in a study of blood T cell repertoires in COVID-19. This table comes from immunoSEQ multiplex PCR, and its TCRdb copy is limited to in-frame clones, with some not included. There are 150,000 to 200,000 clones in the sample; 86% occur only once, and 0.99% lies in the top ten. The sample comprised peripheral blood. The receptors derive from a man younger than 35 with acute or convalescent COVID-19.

The CDR3 nucleotides are TGTGCCAGCAGTAGATACGCCGGGTCTTCTAACTATGGCTACACCTTC. It codes for CASSRYAGSSNYGYTF. The rearrangement links TRBV6-6 to TRBJ1-2; D not certain. The CDR3 is 16 amino acids. V was clipped by 5 bases and J by 0 bases, with 16 bases between them. Looked up from germline, CDR1 is MNHNY and CDR2 is SVGAGI (reference sequence).

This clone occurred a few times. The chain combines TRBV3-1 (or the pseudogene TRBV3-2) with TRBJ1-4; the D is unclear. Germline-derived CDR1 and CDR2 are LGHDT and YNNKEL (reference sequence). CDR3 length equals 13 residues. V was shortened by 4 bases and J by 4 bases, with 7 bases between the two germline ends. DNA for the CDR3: TGTGCCAGCAGCCCCTCGTATAATGAAAAACTGTTTTTT. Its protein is CASSPSYNEKLFF.

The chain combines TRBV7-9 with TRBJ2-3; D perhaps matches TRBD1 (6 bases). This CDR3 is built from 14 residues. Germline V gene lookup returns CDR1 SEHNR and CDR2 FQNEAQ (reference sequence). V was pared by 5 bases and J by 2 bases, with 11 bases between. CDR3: CASSLGTYTDTQYF. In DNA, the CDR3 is TGTGCCAGCAGCCTCGGGACATACACAGATACGCAGTATTTT.

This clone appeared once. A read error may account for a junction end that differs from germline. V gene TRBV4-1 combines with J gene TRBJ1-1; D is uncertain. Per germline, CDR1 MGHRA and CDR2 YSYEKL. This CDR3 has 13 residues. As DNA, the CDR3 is TGCGCCAGCAGTCAAGCAGGGAACACTGAAGCTTTCTTT. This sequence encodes CASSQAGNTEAFF.

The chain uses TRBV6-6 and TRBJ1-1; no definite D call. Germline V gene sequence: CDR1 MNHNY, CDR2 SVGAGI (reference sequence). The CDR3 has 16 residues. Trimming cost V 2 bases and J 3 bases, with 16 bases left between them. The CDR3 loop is CASSYRKRAVDTEAFF. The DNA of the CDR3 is TGTGCCAGCAGTTACCGAAAGAGGGCGGTGGACACTGAAGCTTTCTTT.

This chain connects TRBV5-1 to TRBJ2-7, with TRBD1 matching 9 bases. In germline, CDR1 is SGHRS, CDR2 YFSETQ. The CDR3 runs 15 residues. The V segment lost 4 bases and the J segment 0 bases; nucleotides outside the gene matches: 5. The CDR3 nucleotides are TGCGCCAGCAGCGCGGGACAGGGAATCTCCTACGAGCAGTACTTC. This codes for CASSAGQGISYEQYF.

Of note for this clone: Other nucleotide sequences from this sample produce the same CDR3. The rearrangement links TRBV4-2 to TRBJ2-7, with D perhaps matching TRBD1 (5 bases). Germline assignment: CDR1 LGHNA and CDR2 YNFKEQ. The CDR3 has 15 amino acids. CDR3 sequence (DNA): TGTGCCAGTAGCCAAGAGCAGGGCTTTTTCTACGAGCAGTACGTC. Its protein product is CASSQEQGFFYEQYV.

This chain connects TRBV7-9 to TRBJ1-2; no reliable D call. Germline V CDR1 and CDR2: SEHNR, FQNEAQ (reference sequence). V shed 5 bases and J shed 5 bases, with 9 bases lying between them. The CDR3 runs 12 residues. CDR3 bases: TGTGCCAGCAGCCCAGAACAGTATGGCTACACCTTC. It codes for CASSPEQYGYTF.

The CDR3 DNA sequence: TGTGCCAGCAGCCCCCCAGGTTTAACTAATGAAAAACTGTTTTTT. Protein sequence: CASSPPGLTNEKLFF. The chain carries TRBV7-2 and TRBJ1-4; D unclear. The CDR3 covers 15 residues. Trimming took 5 bases from V and 1 from J, leaving 11 bases between them. Germline V lookup: CDR1 SGHTA, CDR2 FQGNSA. The entire variable domain, with the rest obtained from reference TRBV7-2 and TRBJ1-4, is as follows: GAGVSQSPSNKVTEKGKDVELRCDPISGHTALYWYRQSLGQGLEFLIYFQGNSAPDKSGLPSDRFSAERTGGSVSTLTIQRTQQEDSAVYLCASSPPGLTNEKLFFGSGTQLSVL.

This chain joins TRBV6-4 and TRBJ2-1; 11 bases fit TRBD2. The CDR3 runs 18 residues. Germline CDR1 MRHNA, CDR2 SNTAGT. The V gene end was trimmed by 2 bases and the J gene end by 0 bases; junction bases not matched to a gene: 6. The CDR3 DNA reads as TGTGCCAGCAGTGACCGGGCTAGCGGGGGGCCCTCCTACAATGAGCAGTTCTTC. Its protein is CASSDRASGGPSYNEQFF.

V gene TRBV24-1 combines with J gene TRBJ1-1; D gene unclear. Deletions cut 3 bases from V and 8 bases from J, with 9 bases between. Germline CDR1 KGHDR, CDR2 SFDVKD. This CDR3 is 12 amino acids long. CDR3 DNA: TGTGCCACCAGTGATACCGGGGTCGAAGCTTTCTTT. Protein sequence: CATSDTGVEAFF.

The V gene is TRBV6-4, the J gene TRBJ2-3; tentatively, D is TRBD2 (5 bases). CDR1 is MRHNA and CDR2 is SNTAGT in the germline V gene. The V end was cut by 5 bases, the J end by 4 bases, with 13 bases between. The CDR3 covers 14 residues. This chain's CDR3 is CASSSGSDPDTQYF. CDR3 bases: TGTGCCAGCAGTTCGGGTAGCGACCCAGATACGCAGTATTTT.

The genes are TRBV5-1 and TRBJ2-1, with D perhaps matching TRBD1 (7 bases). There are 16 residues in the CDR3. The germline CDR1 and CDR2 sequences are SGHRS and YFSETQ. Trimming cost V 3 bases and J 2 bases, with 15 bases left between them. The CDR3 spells CASSWRAGTAYNEQFF. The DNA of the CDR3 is TGCGCCAGCAGCTGGAGGGCGGGGACAGCCTACAATGAGCAGTTCTTC.

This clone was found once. DNA for the CDR3: TGTGCCAGCAGCGCTACTTCGGATACGCAGTATTTT. Translating gives CASSATSDTQYF. The genes are TRBV7-9 and TRBJ2-3; D gene uncertain. Deletions cut 5 bases from V and 6 bases from J, with 9 bases between. The germline V gene has CDR1 SEHNR and CDR2 FQNEAQ (reference sequence). The CDR3 runs to 12 residues.

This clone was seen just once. In DNA, the CDR3 is TGCGCCACTCATCGTGAGACTGAGAAACCATCTGGTGGCTACACCTTC. This encodes CATHRETEKPSGGYTF. The chain employs TRBV5-1 and TRBJ1-2; D call uncertain. V lost 9 bases and J 7 bases, leaving 28 bases between the germline ends. This CDR3 is built from 16 residues. Germline V CDR1 and CDR2: SGHRS, YFSETQ.

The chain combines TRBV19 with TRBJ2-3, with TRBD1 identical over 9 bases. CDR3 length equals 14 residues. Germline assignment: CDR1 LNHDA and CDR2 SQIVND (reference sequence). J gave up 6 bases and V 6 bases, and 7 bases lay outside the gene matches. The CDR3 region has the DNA TGTGCCAGTAGCCCGACAGGGGGAGTTGATACGCAGTATTTT. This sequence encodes CASSPTGGVDTQYF.

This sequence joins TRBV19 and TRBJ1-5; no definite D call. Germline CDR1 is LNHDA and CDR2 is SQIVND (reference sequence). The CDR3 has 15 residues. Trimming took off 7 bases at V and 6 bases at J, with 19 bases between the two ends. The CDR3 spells CASTPGGRATQPQHF. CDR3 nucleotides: TGTGCCAGTACCCCCGGCGGGAGGGCCACTCAGCCCCAGCATTTT.

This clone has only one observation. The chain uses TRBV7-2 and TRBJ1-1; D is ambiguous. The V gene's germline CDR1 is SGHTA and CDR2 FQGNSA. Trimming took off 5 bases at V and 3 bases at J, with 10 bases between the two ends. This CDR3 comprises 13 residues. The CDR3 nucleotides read TGTGCCAGCAGCCCTCGGGTTTACACTGAAGCTTTCTTT. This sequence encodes CASSPRVYTEAFF.

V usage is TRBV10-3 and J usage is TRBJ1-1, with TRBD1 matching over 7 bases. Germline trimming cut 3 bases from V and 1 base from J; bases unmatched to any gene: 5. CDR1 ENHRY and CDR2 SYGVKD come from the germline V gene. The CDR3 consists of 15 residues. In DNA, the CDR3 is TGTGCCATCAGTGATCCCGGACAGGCGAACACTGAAGCTTTCTTT. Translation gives CAISDPGQANTEAFF.

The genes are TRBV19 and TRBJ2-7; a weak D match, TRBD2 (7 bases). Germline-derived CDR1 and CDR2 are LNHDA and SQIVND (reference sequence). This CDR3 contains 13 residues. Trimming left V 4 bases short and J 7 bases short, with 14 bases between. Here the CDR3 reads CASSRTGGREQYF. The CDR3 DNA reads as TGTGCCAGTAGTAGGACCGGGGGGCGGGAGCAGTACTTC.

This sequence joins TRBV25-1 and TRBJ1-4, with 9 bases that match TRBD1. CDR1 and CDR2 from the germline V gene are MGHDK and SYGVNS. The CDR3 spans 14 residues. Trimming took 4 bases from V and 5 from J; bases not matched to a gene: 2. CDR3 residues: CASSGTGANEKLFF. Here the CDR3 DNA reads TGTGCCAGCAGTGGGACAGGGGCGAATGAAAAACTGTTTTTT. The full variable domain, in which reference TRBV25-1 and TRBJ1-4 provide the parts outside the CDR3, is EADIYQTPRYLVIGTGKKITLECSQTMGHDKMYWYQQDPGMELHLIHYSYGVNSTEKGDLSSESTVSRIRTEHFPLTLESARPSHTSQYLCASSGTGANEKLFFGSGTQLSVL.

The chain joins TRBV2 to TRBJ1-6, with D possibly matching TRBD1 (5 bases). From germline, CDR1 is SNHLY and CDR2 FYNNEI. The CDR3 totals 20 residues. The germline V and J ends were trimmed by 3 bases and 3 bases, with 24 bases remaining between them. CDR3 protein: CASSDPTDLGRAFYNSPLHF. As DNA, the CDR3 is TGTGCCAGCAGTGATCCTACGGACCTGGGCAGGGCTTTCTATAATTCACCCCTCCACTTT. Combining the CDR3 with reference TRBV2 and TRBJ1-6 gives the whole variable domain EPEVTQTPSHQVTQMGQEVILRCVPISNHLYFYWYRQILGQKVEFLVSFYNNEISEKSEIFDDQFSVERPDGSNFTLKIRSTKLEDSAMYFCASSDPTDLGRAFYNSPLHFGNGTRLTVT.

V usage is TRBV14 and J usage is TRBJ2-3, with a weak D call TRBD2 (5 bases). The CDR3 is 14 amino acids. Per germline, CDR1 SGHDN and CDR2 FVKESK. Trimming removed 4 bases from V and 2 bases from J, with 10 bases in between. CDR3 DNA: TGTGCCAGCAGCCCAGTAGCGTCCACAGATACGCAGTATTTT. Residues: CASSPVASTDTQYF.

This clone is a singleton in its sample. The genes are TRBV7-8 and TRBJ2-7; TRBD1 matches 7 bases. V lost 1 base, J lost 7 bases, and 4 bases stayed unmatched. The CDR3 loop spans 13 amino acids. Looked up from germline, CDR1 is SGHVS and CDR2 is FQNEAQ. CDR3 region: CASSLEGGREQYV. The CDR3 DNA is TGTGCCAGCAGCTTAGAAGGGGGCAGGGAGCAGTACGTC.

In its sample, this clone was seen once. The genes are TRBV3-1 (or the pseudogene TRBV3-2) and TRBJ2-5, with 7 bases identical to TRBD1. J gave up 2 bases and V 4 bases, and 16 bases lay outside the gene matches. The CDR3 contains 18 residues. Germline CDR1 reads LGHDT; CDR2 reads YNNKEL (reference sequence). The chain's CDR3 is CASSPQGETGWLQETQYF. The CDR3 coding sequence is TGTGCCAGCAGCCCCCAGGGGGAGACAGGGTGGTTGCAAGAGACCCAGTACTTC.

The CDR3 region is CASSEGTGGYNEQFF. The CDR3 DNA sequence: TGTGCCAGCAGTGAAGGGACAGGGGGCTACAATGAGCAGTTCTTC. This chain joins TRBV6-1 and TRBJ2-1; 10 bases are shared with TRBD1. After removal of 1 base from V and 3 bases from J, the junction contained 0 bases not matched to a gene. The CDR3 is 15 amino acids. Germline-derived CDR1 and CDR2 are MNHNS and SASEGT.

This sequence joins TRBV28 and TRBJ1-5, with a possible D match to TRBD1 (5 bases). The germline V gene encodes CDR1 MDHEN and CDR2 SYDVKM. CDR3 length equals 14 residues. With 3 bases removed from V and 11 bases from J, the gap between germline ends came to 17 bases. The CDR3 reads CASSFNSGFEAQHF. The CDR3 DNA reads TGTGCCAGCAGTTTCAATTCAGGGTTCGAGGCCCAGCATTTT.

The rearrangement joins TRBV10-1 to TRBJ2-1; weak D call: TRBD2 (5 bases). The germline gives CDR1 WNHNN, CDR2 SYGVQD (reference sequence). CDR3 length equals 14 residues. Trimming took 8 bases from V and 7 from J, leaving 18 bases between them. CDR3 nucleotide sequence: TGCGCCAGCGGGCCGAGTGGGGAGATAAATGAGCAGTTCTTC. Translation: CASGPSGEINEQFF.

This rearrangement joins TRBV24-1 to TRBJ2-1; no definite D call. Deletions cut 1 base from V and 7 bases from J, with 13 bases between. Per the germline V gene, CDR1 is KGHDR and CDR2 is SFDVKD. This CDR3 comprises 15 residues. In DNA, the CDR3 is TGTGCCACCAGTGATTTTTCCTTGTCTAGGAATGAGCAGTTCTTC. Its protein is CATSDFSLSRNEQFF.

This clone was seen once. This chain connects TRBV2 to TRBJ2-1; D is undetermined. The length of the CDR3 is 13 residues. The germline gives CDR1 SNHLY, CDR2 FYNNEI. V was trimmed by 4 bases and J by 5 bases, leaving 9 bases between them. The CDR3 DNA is TGTGCCAGCAGTGCTTACCGGGACAATGAGCAGTTCTTC. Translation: CASSAYRDNEQFF.

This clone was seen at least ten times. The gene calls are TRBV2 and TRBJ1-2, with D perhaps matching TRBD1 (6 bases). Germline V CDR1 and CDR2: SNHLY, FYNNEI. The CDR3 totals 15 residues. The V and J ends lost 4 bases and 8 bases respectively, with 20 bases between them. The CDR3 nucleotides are TGTGCCAGCAGTGTATACAGGGAAGGGAACGGAGGCTACACCTTC. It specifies CASSVYREGNGGYTF.

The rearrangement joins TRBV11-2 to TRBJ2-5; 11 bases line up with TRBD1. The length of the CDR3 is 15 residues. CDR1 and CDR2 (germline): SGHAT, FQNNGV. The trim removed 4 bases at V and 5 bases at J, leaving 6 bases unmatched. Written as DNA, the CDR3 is TGTGCCAGCAGCTACGGACAGGGGGCTTATGAGACCCAGTACTTC. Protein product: CASSYGQGAYETQYF.